The clone carrying this T cell receptor (beta chain) was counted a few times. Antigen: not known. Germline lookup yields CDR1 DFQATT and CDR2 SNEGSKA (reference sequence). V shed 1 base and J 4 bases; nucleotides not matched to a gene: 5. The CDR3 contains 14 residues. These data originate in a study of identical twins. Study findings and constraints: The presence of invariant MAIT and iNKT cells could partly confound analyses of zero-insertion sequences.

Each CDR3 protein gets one entry after TCRdb re-called the 5' RACE reads with MiXCR. The sample has approximately 500,000 distinct CDR3 sequences; 20% to 25% are singletons. The data also belong to a second study, concerning T cells expressing NK-cell markers. That report adds: Four of the donors also had these clonotypes leading their CD3+CD56-NKG2C+ fraction.

This chain uses TRBV20-1 with TRBJ1-2; 8 positions agree with TRBD1. The receptor was isolated from a woman under 30 in good health. Sequences were obtained from CD4+ T cells sorted from blood. CDR3 protein: CSARGTGSPYGYTF. DNA for the CDR3: TGCAGTGCTAGAGGGACAGGGAGTCCCTATGGCTACACCTTC.